These 27 T cell receptor beta chains were all obtained from the same sample, sequenced in a study of response to subunit inactivated influenza vaccine. Each CDR3 protein gets one entry after TCRdb re-called the RT-PCR reads with MiXCR. The repertoire holds 450,000 to 500,000 distinct CDR3 sequences, with over 9.5% as singletons. The specimen comprised PBMCs from blood, sampled about 6 weeks after vaccination. Receptors originate from a man aged 45-65 years who received an inactivated influenza vaccine.

About this clonotype: One end of the junction is discordant with germline, which a read error may explain. The chain is built from TRBV7-2 and TRBJ1-5; weak D call: TRBD1 (5 bases). CDR1 is SGHTA and CDR2 is FQGNSA in the germline V gene. The CDR3 loop spans 15 amino acids. In DNA, the CDR3 is TGTGCCAGCAGCTTAGAGGTGCGGGGCAATCGGCCCCAGCATTTT. This translates into CASSLEVRGNRPQHF.

The chain employs TRBV28 and TRBJ1-6; D unresolved. The ends were cut back, 4 bases at V and 7 bases at J, with 17 bases in the middle. The germline V gene has CDR1 MDHEN and CDR2 SYDVKM. The CDR3 totals 16 residues. In DNA, the CDR3 is TGTGCCAGCAGTTCCAAATCTTTCATCGGGAATTCACCCCTCCACTTT. Amino acid sequence: CASSSKSFIGNSPLHF.

This clonotype was counted ten times or more. The CDR3 region is CASSSRTSGGPYNEQFF. The CDR3 region has the DNA TGTGCCAGCAGCTCACGGACTAGCGGGGGCCCGTACAATGAGCAGTTCTTC. The chain recombines TRBV7-8 with TRBJ2-1; TRBD2 matches at 13 bases. Germline values: CDR1 SGHVS, CDR2 FQNEAQ. This CDR3 has 17 amino acids. Germline trimming cut 4 bases from V and 4 bases from J; bases unmatched to any gene: 7.

In DNA, the CDR3 is TGCAGTGCGCTGCCCCTGATGAACACTGAAGCTTTCTTT. The encoded protein is CSALPLMNTEAFF. The chain has TRBV20-1 and TRBJ1-1; the D is unclear. Germline assignment: CDR1 DFQATT and CDR2 SNEGSKA (reference sequence). There are 13 residues in the CDR3. Trimming pared 6 bases from V and 0 bases from J, leaving 11 bases between.

The chain links TRBV11-2 to TRBJ2-1, with D hard to call. Germline CDR1 and CDR2: SGHAT and FQNNGV. The CDR3 is made up of 14 amino acids. Trimming stripped 0 bases from V and 10 bases from J, with 13 bases between. CDR3 sequence: CASSLDLIIQEQFF. The CDR3 DNA sequence: TGTGCCAGCAGCTTAGATCTAATCATTCAGGAGCAGTTCTTC. The variable domain in full, completed from reference TRBV11-2 and TRBJ2-1, reads EAGVAQSPRYKIIEKRQSVAFWCNPISGHATLYWYQQILGQGPKLLIQFQNNGVVDDSQLPKDRFSAERLKGVDSTLKIQPAKLEDSAVYLCASSLDLIIQEQFFGPGTRLTVL.

This clonotype was observed a few times. This chain joins TRBV7-9 and TRBJ2-5; TRBD2 matches 11 bases. Germline values: CDR1 SEHNR, CDR2 FQNEAQ (reference sequence). Unmatched junction bases numbered 11, after V lost 4 bases and J lost 4 bases. This CDR3 spans 17 amino acids. DNA of the CDR3: TGTGCCAGCAGCTACCCCACTAGCGGGGGAATGAGAGAGACCCAGTACTTC. This gives the protein CASSYPTSGGMRETQYF.

The chain has TRBV15 and TRBJ2-1; 13 bases are a match to TRBD2. Germline values: CDR1 LNHNV, CDR2 YYDKDF (reference sequence). The J segment lost 6 bases and the V segment lost 0 bases, leaving 2 bases of the junction unmatched. The CDR3 totals 16 residues. As DNA, the CDR3 is TGTGCCACCAGCAGAGAGGGACTAGCGGGGCTCAATGAGCAGTTCTTC. This sequence encodes CATSREGLAGLNEQFF.

The chain couples TRBV20-1 to TRBJ2-1; 9 bases align to TRBD1. CDR1 is DFQATT, CDR2 SNEGSKA, per germline (reference sequence). Germline trimming cut 5 bases from V and 5 bases from J; bases unmatched to any gene: 31. The CDR3 is made up of 22 amino acids. CDR3 amino acids: CSALRPQGTGKPVEYGHNEQFF. CDR3 nucleotide sequence: TGCAGTGCTCTGAGACCCCAAGGGACAGGGAAACCCGTGGAGTATGGACACAATGAGCAGTTCTTC.

The chain carries TRBV5-6 and TRBJ1-5, with D hard to call. Trimming removed 2 bases at V and 4 bases at J, with 10 bases between. Germline V gives CDR1 SGHDT, CDR2 YYEEEE. This CDR3 region has 14 residues. The CDR3 DNA sequence: TGTGCCAGCAGCTTAGGACGGGCTAATCAGCCCCAGCATTTT. Its translation: CASSLGRANQPQHF.

This clonotype was observed a few times. This sequence joins TRBV3-1 and TRBJ2-7; D is undetermined. The CDR3 runs 15 residues. CDR1 is LGHDT and CDR2 is YNNKEL in the germline V gene (reference sequence). V lost 2 bases to trimming and J lost 2 bases, with 13 bases between them. CDR3 nucleotides: TGTGCCAGCAGCCAAATGACAAGAACCCCCTACGAGCAGTACTTC. This translates into CASSQMTRTPYEQYF.

The genes are TRBV6-1 and TRBJ2-1; a weak D match, TRBD2 (5 bases). Germline CDR1 and CDR2: MNHNS and SASEGT. Trimming took 11 bases from V and 0 from J, leaving 14 bases between them. The CDR3 is 14 amino acids. CDR3 residues: CAASRVSSYNEQFF. CDR3 coding DNA: TGTGCCGCGTCGAGGGTGAGCTCCTACAATGAGCAGTTCTTC.

This chain joins TRBV5-5 and TRBJ2-2; perhaps TRBD2 as D (6 bases). From germline, CDR1 is SGHKS and CDR2 YYEKEE (reference sequence). V shed 1 base and J shed 5 bases, with 12 bases lying between them. CDR3 length equals 15 residues. The CDR3 nucleotides read TGTGCCAGCAGCTTGACTAGCCGTGGGACCGGGGAGCTGTTTTTT. It codes for CASSLTSRGTGELFF.

This clonotype was observed a handful of times. This chain uses TRBV20-1 with TRBJ2-4, with 16 bases that match TRBD2. CDR1 and CDR2 (germline): DFQATT, SNEGSKA (reference sequence). This CDR3 is built from 17 residues. Losses at the gene ends were 6 bases for V and 2 bases for J; bases not matched to a gene: 7. The CDR3 region is CSAEGLAGGLSKNIQYF. The DNA of the CDR3 is TGCAGTGCCGAGGGACTAGCGGGAGGGCTTTCCAAAAACATTCAGTACTTC.

This clonotype showed up many times. The chain uses TRBV7-9 and TRBJ2-3; TRBD1 or TRBD2 may be the D gene (5 bases each). The ends were cut back, 5 bases at V and 1 base at J, with 13 bases in the middle. The CDR3 consists of 15 residues. Germline-derived CDR1 and CDR2 are SEHNR and FQNEAQ (reference sequence). CDR3 coding DNA: TGTGCCAGCAGCCCCGGGACCGACCGCACAGATACGCAGTATTTT. Amino acid sequence: CASSPGTDRTDTQYF.

This clonotype has a count of ten or more. The gene calls are TRBV5-6 and TRBJ2-4; D gene ambiguous. This CDR3 has 17 residues. The germline gives CDR1 SGHDT, CDR2 YYEEEE. Trimming removed 1 base at V and 0 bases at J, with 14 bases between. The CDR3 coding sequence is TGTGCCAGCAGCTTGTCGCTCTCGGGTTTAGCCAAAAACATTCAGTACTTC. This sequence encodes CASSLSLSGLAKNIQYF.

This clonotype showed up just a few times. J is TRBJ2-6 and V is TRBV29-1, with 7 nucleotides matching TRBD2. The CDR3 totals 13 residues. With V trimmed by 7 bases and J by 3 bases, 3 bases remained unmatched. The germline CDR1 and CDR2 sequences are SQVTM and ANQGSEA. The CDR3 loop reads CSASSGGANVLTF. Written as DNA, the CDR3 is TGCAGCGCATCTAGCGGTGGGGCCAACGTCCTGACTTTC.

This chain uses TRBV7-9 with TRBJ1-2, with D uncertain. With 2 bases removed from V and 6 bases from J, the gap between germline ends came to 7 bases. The CDR3 runs 12 residues. Germline V lookup: CDR1 SEHNR, CDR2 FQNEAQ (reference sequence). The DNA for the CDR3 is TGTGCCAGCAGCTTAAGGACGGATGGCTACACCTTC. It encodes CASSLRTDGYTF.

This clonotype was picked up a small number of times. V gene TRBV5-6 combines with J gene TRBJ2-2, with a tentative D call TRBD1 (6 bases). The CDR3 has 15 amino acids. Deletions cut 0 bases from V and 5 bases from J, with 11 bases between. Germline V gene data show CDR1 as SGHDT and CDR2 as YYEEEE. CDR3 DNA sequence: TGTGCCAGCAGCTTGGGCCTCCAGGGGACCGGGGAGCTGTTTTTT. Translating gives CASSLGLQGTGELFF.

In the case of this clonotype: A junction end diverges from the germline sequence, so it may reflect a read error. This rearrangement joins TRBV18 to TRBJ2-5; no clear D. Germline loops: CDR1 KGHSH, CDR2 LQKENI. The CDR3 covers 14 residues. The CDR3 spells CASSPTGREDTQYF. The CDR3 DNA is TGTGCCAGCTCACCCACGGGTCGTGAAGATACCCAGTACTTC.

The chain employs TRBV2 and TRBJ2-1; 8 bases line up with TRBD2. Germline V CDR1 and CDR2: SNHLY, FYNNEI. There are 14 residues in the CDR3. V lost 4 bases, J lost 8 bases, and 7 bases stayed unmatched. CDR3: CASSVGGAVDEQFF. CDR3 coding DNA: TGTGCCAGCAGTGTCGGGGGGGCTGTCGATGAGCAGTTCTTC.

This chain joins TRBV7-8 and TRBJ2-6; TRBD1 agrees at 8 bases. The CDR3 is made up of 19 amino acids. V shed 1 base and J 1 base; nucleotides not matched to a gene: 9. Per germline, CDR1 SGHVS and CDR2 FQNEAQ. CDR3 nucleotide sequence: TGTGCCAGCAGCTTAGTTGGTACAGGGGGGTGGTCTGGGGCCAACGTCCTGACTTTC. This translates into CASSLVGTGGWSGANVLTF.

The chain has TRBV20-1 and TRBJ2-5; 7 positions agree with TRBD2. Germline CDR1 DFQATT, CDR2 SNEGSKA (reference sequence). CDR3 size: 15 residues. Unmatched junction bases numbered 7, after V lost 1 base and J lost 2 bases. The chain's CDR3 is CSARGSGGRQETQYF. CDR3 in DNA: TGCAGTGCTAGAGGATCCGGGGGGAGGCAAGAGACCCAGTACTTC.

This clonotype showed up just a few times. The chain has TRBV12-3 or TRBV12-4 and TRBJ2-3; D might be TRBD2 (6 bases). V lost 6 bases to trimming and J lost 2 bases, with 18 bases between them. The CDR3 is 16 residues long. The CDR3 sequence is CASRPATGLNTDTQYF. In nucleotides, the CDR3 is TGTGCCAGCAGGCCGGCCACGGGACTTAACACAGATACGCAGTATTTT.

The sample holds a few counts of this clonotype. V and J are TRBV7-9 and TRBJ1-2, with D unresolved. The CDR3 has 15 amino acids. Looked up from germline, CDR1 is SEHNR and CDR2 is FQNEAQ (reference sequence). Trimming shortened V by 4 bases and J by 5 bases, and 17 bases separated the two germline ends. The CDR3 protein is CASSSGSVRAYGYTF. CDR3 bases: TGTGCCAGCAGCTCCGGCAGCGTCCGTGCTTATGGCTACACCTTC. Drawing the rest from reference TRBV7-9 and TRBJ1-2, the complete variable domain is DTGVSQNPRHKITKRGQNVTFRCDPISEHNRLYWYRQTLGQGPEFLTYFQNEAQLEKSRLLSDRFSAERPKGSFSTLEIQRTEQGDSAMYLCASSSGSVRAYGYTFGSGTRLTVV.

This clonotype was seen a handful of times. The V call is TRBV7-9, the J call TRBJ2-1, with D perhaps matching TRBD2 (5 bases). The CDR3 totals 15 residues. The germline CDR1 and CDR2 sequences are SEHNR and FQNEAQ (reference sequence). V was shortened by 1 base and J by 7 bases, with 14 bases between the two germline ends. CDR3 residues: CASSLVLATRNEQFF. As DNA, the CDR3 is TGTGCCAGCAGCTTAGTTCTAGCTACGAGGAATGAGCAGTTCTTC.

This clonotype was recorded a few times. This rearrangement joins TRBV7-6 to TRBJ2-3, with D perhaps TRBD2 (5 bases). Per germline, CDR1 SGHVS and CDR2 FNYEAQ. The CDR3 totals 16 residues. With 3 bases removed from V and 4 bases from J, the gap between germline ends came to 17 bases. The CDR3 is CASSFSPPKDSDTQYF. The CDR3 nucleotides are TGTGCCAGCAGCTTTTCGCCACCCAAGGACTCAGATACGCAGTATTTT.

The rearrangement uses TRBV11-2 and TRBJ2-4, with 7 bases lining up with TRBD2. Germline loops: CDR1 SGHAT, CDR2 FQNNGV. V was clipped by 1 base and J by 3 bases; unmatched bases: 3. The CDR3 runs 15 residues. The CDR3 nucleotides are TGTGCCAGCAGCTTAGTGGGGGGGTACAAAAACATTCAGTACTTC. Its protein product is CASSLVGGYKNIQYF.